Below, one TCR beta chain is given with its context. The record originates from a study of T cell responses to AZD1222 COVID-19 vaccine. Method: immunoSEQ multiplex PCR; TCRdb's copy keeps in-frame clones and lacks some. The sample lists 95,000 to 120,000 clones; 70% to 90% were seen once. This specimen was peripheral blood, taken on day 0 of AZD1222 vaccination. The source is an adult in good health.

The CDR3 loop reads CASSSTGRMNQPQHF. CDR3 nucleotides: TGTGCCAGCAGTTCCACAGGGAGGATGAATCAGCCCCAGCATTTT. The rearrangement uses TRBV28 and TRBJ1-5; TRBD1 is a possible D gene (6 bases). Germline V gene sequence: CDR1 MDHEN, CDR2 SYDVKM. V lost 4 bases to trimming and J lost 4 bases, with 14 bases between them. The CDR3 contains 15 residues.